The subject of this entry is one TCR beta chain. Its specificity is not known. TCRdb keeps only in-frame clones here, not all; method: immunoSEQ multiplex PCR. The table lists some 100,000 clones, roughly 94% of them singletons. The CDR3 spans 16 residues. Germline assignment: CDR1 SQVTM and CDR2 ANQGSEA. Trimming cost V 7 bases and J 1 base; bases outside gene matches: 11. The data belong to a study of siplizumab effects on memory and regulatory T cells. Overall study findings and caveats: A mean of about 72% of mappable alloreactive CD4+ clones were Treg-derived with siplizumab, compared with roughly 25% in controls.

The sample taken for sequencing was Tregs sorted from blood. This chain links TRBV29-1 with TRBJ2-2; TRBD1 aligns across 8 bases. The receptor was derived from a human donor in good health. The CDR3 DNA follows: TGCAGCGATCAACCCCTCGGGACAGGGAACACCGGGGAGCTGTTTTTT. The encoded protein is CSDQPLGTGNTGELFF.